This TCR beta chain was captured by sequencing in a study of T-cell memory formation after mild COVID-19. TCRdb used MiXCR to reprocess the 5' RACE reads, holding one entry per CDR3 protein. The sample holds under 450,000 distinct CDR3 sequences, around 22% seen once. Findings of the study overall: Clones shrinking from day 15 to 85 showed even CD4/CD8 mixes; later expanders tilted CD4+. Some SARS-CoV-2-responding clones were already detected in memory before infection.

V lost 2 bases and J 9 bases, leaving 11 bases between the germline ends. Per the germline V gene, CDR1 is SEHNR and CDR2 is FQNEAQ (reference sequence). CDR3 length equals 13 residues. Turning to this clonotype: What it recognizes is unknown.

This TCR was sampled from an adult woman who had mild COVID-19 (a few samples of this study predate the infection). Cell type and time point are not known. The chain carries TRBV7-9 and TRBJ2-1, with no clear D. Specimen: PBMCs or a T cell subset sorted from them (not recorded which). Here the CDR3 DNA reads TGTGCCAGCAGCTTAAGGGATGGTAGTGAGCAGTTCTTC. It is translated as CASSLRDGSEQFF.